The 25 T cell receptor beta chains below all came from one sample that was sequenced in a study of Graves' ophthalmopathy and Graves' hyperthyroidism. CDR3 regions of TCR beta were amplified from RNA transcripts. Second-round multiplex PCR came after first-round RT-PCR with HTBI primers. TCRdb recomputed calls from the multiplex PCR reads with MiXCR, one row per CDR3 protein. The sample records about 400,000 distinct CDR3 sequences, roughly 15% being singletons. Sequencing input: peripheral blood. The receptors here all came from a woman between 18 and 29 years old with stable Graves' hyperthyroidism.

This clonotype was recorded at least ten times. The rearrangement links TRBV6-1 to TRBJ2-7; the D call may be TRBD1 or TRBD2 (5 bases each). Per germline, CDR1 MNHNS and CDR2 SASEGT. The CDR3 sequence is 14 residues long. V was trimmed by 7 bases and J by 2 bases, leaving 15 bases between them. CDR3: CASTPGTSPYEQYF. CDR3 DNA: TGTGCCAGCACTCCCGGGACGAGCCCCTACGAGCAGTACTTC.

Points on this clonotype: A read error may explain this, as a much larger clone is one base away. No conserved phenylalanine or tryptophan is present at the end of the CDR3, so a read error is the likely explanation. The CDR3 region is CASALGQGYQPQHV. In nucleotides, the CDR3 is TGTGCTAGTGCCCTGGGACAGGGCTATCAGCCCCAGCATGTT. The genes are TRBV12-5 and TRBJ1-5; 9 bases agree with TRBD1. CDR1 and CDR2 from the germline V gene are LGHNT and FRNRAP. Unmatched junction bases numbered 6, after V lost 7 bases and J lost 5 bases. The CDR3 runs to 14 residues.

This clonotype appeared many times. V usage is TRBV6-5 and J usage is TRBJ1-1, with D uncertain. Per germline, CDR1 MNHEY and CDR2 SVGAGI. With 2 bases removed from V and 8 bases from J, the gap between germline ends came to 15 bases. This CDR3 region has 14 residues. The CDR3 region has the DNA TGTGCCAGCAGTTACGAGGTAAAGCGAGACGAAGCTTTCTTT. It is translated as CASSYEVKRDEAFF.

This sequence joins TRBV12-5 and TRBJ2-3; no reliable D call. The germline V and J ends were trimmed by 2 bases and 2 bases, with 17 bases remaining between them. This CDR3 is 17 amino acids long. CDR1 is LGHNT, CDR2 FRNRAP, per germline. The CDR3 sequence: CASGLLWWGGHTDTQYF. The CDR3 DNA sequence: TGTGCTAGTGGTTTGCTCTGGTGGGGTGGGCACACAGATACGCAGTATTTT.

This clonotype was found many times. This chain links TRBV7-2 with TRBJ2-2; 9 nucleotides match TRBD1. V was pared by 6 bases and J by 3 bases, with 8 bases of the junction left unmatched. This CDR3 comprises 16 residues. Germline CDR1 is SGHTA and CDR2 is FQGNSA. The CDR3 region is CASRDGTGSHTGELFF. In DNA, the CDR3 is TGTGCCAGCAGAGACGGGACAGGGAGCCACACCGGGGAGCTGTTTTTT.

V and J are TRBV12-3 or TRBV12-4 and TRBJ2-5, with TRBD1 matching 9 bases. This CDR3 spans 15 amino acids. Trimming took 7 bases from V and 5 from J; bases not matched to a gene: 11. CDR3 residues: CASTPGQGWRETQYF. In DNA, the CDR3 is TGTGCCAGCACCCCGGGACAGGGCTGGAGGGAGACCCAGTACTTC.

This clonotype has a count of ten or more. The V gene is TRBV6-5, the J gene TRBJ2-2, with TRBD1 matching over 7 bases. The V and J ends lost 5 bases and 1 base, in that order; junction bases with no gene match: 7. The germline V gene has CDR1 MNHEY and CDR2 SVGAGI. The CDR3 covers 16 residues. The CDR3 sequence is CASSTTGVGNTGELFF. The CDR3 DNA reads as TGTGCCAGCAGTACTACAGGGGTAGGGAACACCGGGGAGCTGTTTTTT.

This clonotype has a count of ten or more. The V call is TRBV6-1, the J call TRBJ1-2; 8 bases are shared with TRBD1. The CDR3 covers 12 residues. The V gene's germline CDR1 is MNHNS and CDR2 SASEGT. J gave up 12 bases and V 3 bases, and 6 bases lay outside the gene matches. CDR3 coding DNA: TGTGCCAGCAGTGACAGGACAGGGCACGACACCTTC. Protein: CASSDRTGHDTF.

This chain uses TRBV28 with TRBJ1-1; 7 nucleotides line up with TRBD1. The CDR3 contains 15 residues. Germline assignment: CDR1 MDHEN and CDR2 SYDVKM. V gave up 4 bases and J gave up 3 bases; unmatched junction bases: 8. The CDR3 is CASSWDRLGDTEAFF. Written as DNA, the CDR3 is TGTGCCAGCAGTTGGGACAGACTCGGGGACACTGAAGCTTTCTTT.

The CDR3 coding sequence is TGTGCCACCAGCAGAGTGACAAGACAGTTGAACACTGAAGCTTTCTTT. This encodes CATSRVTRQLNTEAFF. The chain links TRBV15 to TRBJ1-1, with D possibly TRBD1 on 5 matching bases. Looked up from germline, CDR1 is LNHNV and CDR2 is YYDKDF (reference sequence). The CDR3 spans 16 residues. Trimming removed 1 base at V and 0 bases at J, with 12 bases between.

The table lists this clonotype with a count of one. Just one base apart from a much larger clone, this may be a read error. V and J are TRBV11-2 and TRBJ1-2; 8 nucleotides align to TRBD1. This CDR3 has 15 residues. Germline V gene sequence: CDR1 SGHAT, CDR2 FQNNGV. V dropped 8 bases and J dropped 4; count of bases not matched to a gene: 12. CDR3 nucleotide sequence: TGTGCCAGCGGCCCGGGGACAGGCCTGATCTATGGCTACACCTTC. It translates to CASGPGTGLIYGYTF.

This clonotype was counted ten times or more. The chain has TRBV5-1 and TRBJ1-2; 7 bases map to TRBD1. The V segment lost 4 bases and the J segment 8 bases; nucleotides outside the gene matches: 8. The germline CDR1 and CDR2 sequences are SGHRS and YFSETQ. The CDR3 is 13 residues long. CDR3 in amino acids: CASSQGGALGYTF. The DNA of the CDR3 is TGCGCCAGCAGCCAAGGGGGCGCGTTAGGCTACACCTTC.

Many counts were recorded for this clonotype. J is TRBJ1-6 and V is TRBV20-1; D is unclear. The germline V gene encodes CDR1 DFQATT and CDR2 SNEGSKA (reference sequence). Trimming removed 3 bases at V and 6 bases at J, with 12 bases between. The CDR3 contains 14 residues. In DNA, the CDR3 is TGCAGTGCTAGTGAGGGAATCCGTAATTCACCCCTCCACTTT. Translating it yields CSASEGIRNSPLHF.

This clonotype was counted ten times or more. In this CDR3 the conserved last residue, phenylalanine or tryptophan, is missing, so a read error is likely. This rearrangement joins TRBV6-1 to TRBJ1-1, with no clear D. The CDR3 contains 12 residues. Germline V lookup: CDR1 MNHNS, CDR2 SASEGT. Trimming took off 10 bases at V and 0 bases at J, with 9 bases between the two ends. CDR3 bases: TGTGCCACCGGCGATATGAACACTGAAGCTTTCCTT. This gives the protein CATGDMNTEAFL.

This clonotype has at least ten counts. The J gene is TRBJ2-7, the V gene TRBV7-2; TRBD1 matches at 11 bases. This CDR3 region has 15 residues. Trimming removed 0 bases from V and 4 bases from J; junction bases left unmatched: 2. The germline V gene has CDR1 SGHTA and CDR2 FQGNSA. The CDR3 loop is CASSLAGQGAYEQYF. CDR3 bases: TGTGCCAGCAGCTTAGCCGGACAGGGGGCTTACGAGCAGTACTTC.

There are a few counts of this clonotype. The chain links TRBV4-2 to TRBJ2-7; maybe TRBD2 (6 bases). CDR3 length: 15 amino acids. The germline gives CDR1 LGHNA, CDR2 YNFKEQ. The ends were cut back, 0 bases at V and 5 bases at J, with 14 bases in the middle. The CDR3 nucleotides are TGTGCCAGCAGCCAAGAACTAGCCGCAAGGAACGAGCAGTACTTC. Amino acid sequence: CASSQELAARNEQYF.

In its sample, this clonotype was seen many times. The V call is TRBV13, the J call TRBJ2-7, with D perhaps matching TRBD2 (6 bases). V lost 5 bases and J lost 0, with 29 bases in between. The germline CDR1 and CDR2 sequences are PRHDT and FYEKMQ (reference sequence). This CDR3 has 20 residues. The CDR3 coding sequence is TGTGCCAGCAGCCCCCAACGCCCCAGGAGCCTGGGACTTATCTCCTACGAGCAGTACTTC. Translating it yields CASSPQRPRSLGLISYEQYF.

On this clonotype: Possible read error: a much larger clone is one base away. No conserved phenylalanine or tryptophan is present at the end of the CDR3, so a read error is the likely explanation. The chain carries TRBV2 and TRBJ1-2; D is undetermined. The CDR3 is 12 amino acids. V shed 3 bases and J shed 8 bases, with 10 bases lying between them. Germline lookup yields CDR1 SNHLY and CDR2 FYNNEI. The CDR3 spells CASSDEGRGYTY. The CDR3 bases are TGTGCCAGCAGTGATGAGGGTAGGGGCTACACCTAC.

Ten or more counts support this clonotype. The chain combines TRBV6-5 with TRBJ2-6; D gene uncertain. Trimming left V 4 bases short and J 4 bases short, with 8 bases between. Germline CDR1 reads MNHEY; CDR2 reads SVGAGI. The CDR3 is 14 amino acids. The CDR3 protein is CASSSILGANVLTF. DNA of the CDR3: TGTGCCAGCAGTTCCATTTTAGGGGCCAACGTCCTGACTTTC.

This clonotype was counted many times. CDR3 sequence reads: CASSRPGATYEQYF. In DNA form, the CDR3 reads TGTGCCAGCAGTCGACCCGGAGCAACCTACGAGCAGTACTTC. The V call is TRBV12-3 or TRBV12-4, the J call TRBJ2-7; D is ambiguous. The V end lost 5 bases, the J end lost 2 bases, and 13 bases lay between the germline ends. The CDR3 has 14 residues.

This clonotype has ten or more counts. The chain employs TRBV6-1 and TRBJ2-3; D assignment may be TRBD1 or TRBD2 (5 bases each). The germline V gene has CDR1 MNHNS and CDR2 SASEGT. The V end was cut by 6 bases, the J end by 1 base, with 11 bases between. The CDR3 extends over 14 amino acids. This CDR3 reads CASSNRDGTDTQYF. CDR3 DNA sequence: TGTGCCAGCAGCAACCGGGACGGCACAGATACGCAGTATTTT.

This clonotype was counted only a few times. V is TRBV3-1 and J is TRBJ2-4; 7 nucleotides agree with TRBD2. The CDR3 is 14 residues long. Germline V lookup: CDR1 LGHDT, CDR2 YNNKEL (reference sequence). V lost 0 bases and J lost 6; bases outside the gene matches: 2. Here the CDR3 reads CASSQDGGINIQYF. The CDR3 nucleotides read TGTGCCAGCAGCCAAGACGGGGGGATAAACATTCAGTACTTC.

This chain uses TRBV15 with TRBJ2-5; D remains ambiguous. The V and J ends lost 3 bases and 2 bases respectively, with 10 bases between them. CDR3 length: 14 amino acids. Per the germline V gene, CDR1 is LNHNV and CDR2 is YYDKDF (reference sequence). The CDR3 nucleotides are TGTGCCACCAGCAGCCCGGCGGTTCAAGAGACCCAGTACTTC. It specifies CATSSPAVQETQYF.

This clonotype occurred many times. This rearrangement joins TRBV5-4 to TRBJ1-1, with D perhaps matching TRBD1 (5 bases). Deletions cut 1 base from V and 3 bases from J, with 13 bases between. CDR1 and CDR2 from the germline V gene are SGHNT and YYREEE (reference sequence). This CDR3 region has 15 residues. The CDR3, as DNA: TGTGCCAGCAGCTTGAATGCAGACAGATACACTGAAGCTTTCTTT. Translated: CASSLNADRYTEAFF.

Many counts were recorded for this clonotype. The J gene is TRBJ2-5, the V gene TRBV20-1; D gene uncertain. The CDR3 is 12 amino acids. The germline CDR1 and CDR2 sequences are DFQATT and SNEGSKA (reference sequence). The V end lost 4 bases, the J end lost 5 bases, and 11 bases lay between the germline ends. CDR3 bases: TGCAGTGCTACCACCTTTCCGGAGACCCAGTACTTC. Protein: CSATTFPETQYF.